A selection of T cell receptor beta chains follows, all from one sample in a study of response to subunit inactivated influenza vaccine. TCRdb re-called the RT-PCR reads through MiXCR, storing one row per CDR3 protein. Of fewer than 250,000 distinct CDR3 sequences in the sample, 13% to 15% were seen once. The material was CD8+ T cells sorted from PBMCs, obtained more than 4 days after vaccination. These receptors were taken from a man aged 45-60 years who received an inactivated influenza vaccine. Each CDR3 is given with its conserved first and last residue. The order of the fields is CDR3 protein, CDR3 DNA, V gene, J gene, D gene, clone size. The D gene is left open where the match is weak. Only part of the rows carry a size: once, few, many, or a class if the clone is expanded.

CDR3: CASSLKWTGGETQYF
DNA: TGTGCCAGCAGCTTAAAGTGGACAGGGGGGGAGACCCAGTACTTC
V: TRBV7-2
J: TRBJ2-5
D: TRBD1
size: NA

CDR3: CSAATEGVTDTQYF
DNA: TGCAGTGCAGCCACAGAGGGGGTCACAGATACGCAGTATTTT
V: TRBV20-1
J: TRBJ2-3
D: NA
size: few

CDR3: CASQREPTPNEQFF
DNA: TGTGCCAGCCAGCGGGAGCCGACTCCCAATGAGCAGTTCTTC
V: TRBV5-5
J: TRBJ2-1
D: TRBD2
size: NA

CDR3: CASSPHIYNEQFF
DNA: TGTGCCAGTAGTCCCCACATCTACAATGAGCAGTTCTTC
V: TRBV19
J: TRBJ2-1
D: NA
size: few

CDR3: CSAWTGGHNEQFF
DNA: TGCAGCGCCTGGACAGGGGGCCACAATGAGCAGTTCTTC
V: TRBV29-1
J: TRBJ2-1
D: TRBD1
size: NA

CDR3: CASSSRERETQYF
DNA: TGTGCCAGCAGTTCCAGGGAACGGGAGACCCAGTACTTC
V: TRBV28
J: TRBJ2-5
D: NA
size: NA

CDR3: CASTQGRDLYEQFF
DNA: TGTGCCAGCACCCAAGGGAGGGATTTGTATGAGCAGTTCTTC
V: TRBV9
J: TRBJ2-1
D: TRBD2
size: NA

CDR3: CASSPYGTSNQPQHF
DNA: TGTGCCAGCAGCCCTTACGGGACAAGCAATCAGCCCCAGCATTTT
V: TRBV7-2
J: TRBJ1-5
D: NA
size: few

CDR3: CASSLGASGLETQYF
DNA: TGTGCCAGCAGCTTAGGTGCTAGCGGGTTAGAGACCCAGTACTTC
V: TRBV11-2
J: TRBJ2-5
D: TRBD2
size: NA

CDR3: CASHAGGVWEQYF
DNA: TGTGCCAGCCACGCGGGGGGAGTGTGGGAGCAGTACTTC
V: TRBV2
J: TRBJ2-7
D: TRBD2
size: NA

CDR3: CSHSGGPHYEQYF
DNA: TGCAGCCACTCCGGGGGGCCGCACTACGAGCAGTACTTC
V: TRBV29-1
J: TRBJ2-7
D: NA
size: few

CDR3: CASSSEDSFYNSPLHF
DNA: TGTGCCAGCAGCTCAGAGGACAGCTTCTATAATTCACCCCTCCACTTT
V: TRBV7-2
J: TRBJ1-6
D: NA
size: NA

CDR3: CASSIGQTNYGYTF
DNA: TGTGCCAGTAGTATTGGGCAAACTAACTATGGCTACACCTTC
V: TRBV19
J: TRBJ1-2
D: NA
size: NA

CDR3: CASSLNGNEQYF
DNA: TGTGCCAGCAGCTTAAACGGGAACGAGCAGTACTTC
V: TRBV7-6
J: TRBJ2-7
D: NA
size: few

CDR3: CASSQLAGLEGETQYF
DNA: TGCGCCAGCAGCCAATTAGCGGGGCTTGAGGGAGAGACCCAGTACTTC
V: TRBV4-3
J: TRBJ2-5
D: TRBD2
size: few

CDR3: CASSMGTHNEQFF
DNA: TGTGCCAGTAGTATGGGGACCCACAATGAGCAGTTCTTC
V: TRBV19
J: TRBJ2-1
D: NA
size: NA

CDR3: CATSPGLGPSYNEQFF
DNA: TGTGCCACCAGCCCCGGGCTTGGGCCCTCCTACAATGAGCAGTTCTTC
V: TRBV15
J: TRBJ2-1
D: NA
size: few

CDR3: CASSSRPSVLAGGDNEQFF
DNA: TGCGCCAGCAGCAGTAGACCCTCGGTCCTAGCGGGAGGAGACAATGAGCAGTTCTTC
V: TRBV4-3
J: TRBJ2-1
D: TRBD2
size: NA

CDR3: CASSLAATDNEQFF
DNA: TGTGCCAGCAGTTTAGCGGCTACAGACAATGAGCAGTTCTTC
V: TRBV12-3/TRBV12-4
J: TRBJ2-1
D: NA
size: NA

CDR3: CASRPLPLRDRGSEQYF
DNA: TGTGCCAGCAGGCCCCTCCCCCTCCGGGACAGGGGTTCCGAGCAGTACTTC
V: TRBV27
J: TRBJ2-7
D: TRBD1
size: NA

CDR3: CASSEALQGAWNEQFF
DNA: TGTGCCAGCAGTGAAGCGCTACAGGGGGCATGGAATGAGCAGTTCTTC
V: TRBV2
J: TRBJ2-1
D: TRBD1
size: NA

CDR3: CASSLGPFGVRTGELFF
DNA: TGTGCTAGCAGCTTAGGCCCGTTCGGGGTACGCACCGGGGAGCTGTTTTTT
V: TRBV7-7
J: TRBJ2-2
D: NA
size: NA

CDR3: CASSLHSASSYNEQFF
DNA: TGTGCCAGCAGTCTACATAGCGCCAGCTCCTACAATGAGCAGTTCTTC
V: TRBV27
J: TRBJ2-1
D: NA
size: NA

CDR3: CASSLEAGPPYNEQFF
DNA: TGTGCCAGCAGCTTAGAGGCGGGCCCTCCTTACAATGAGCAGTTCTTC
V: TRBV7-9
J: TRBJ2-1
D: NA
size: NA

CDR3: CASSQWQTANTGELFF
DNA: TGTGCCAGCAGCCAATGGCAAACCGCGAACACCGGGGAGCTGTTTTTT
V: TRBV5-5
J: TRBJ2-2
D: NA
size: many

CDR3: CASSQVLGALQLARTDTQYF
DNA: TGCGCCAGCAGCCAAGTTCTCGGGGCTTTACAACTAGCGAGAACAGATACGCAGTATTTT
V: TRBV4-3
J: TRBJ2-3
D: TRBD2
size: few

CDR3: CASSQDQSPYYEQYF
DNA: TGTGCCAGCAGCCAAGATCAGTCCCCCTACTACGAGCAGTACTTC
V: TRBV3-1
J: TRBJ2-7
D: NA
size: many

CDR3: CASSNVWGGYNEQFF
DNA: TGTGCCAGCAGCAACGTTTGGGGGGGATACAATGAGCAGTTCTTC
V: TRBV6-2/TRBV6-3
J: TRBJ2-1
D: TRBD2
size: few

CDR3: CASSWMGRYYNEQFF
DNA: TGTGCCAGCAGCTGGATGGGACGATACTACAATGAGCAGTTCTTC
V: TRBV28
J: TRBJ2-1
D: NA
size: few

CDR3: CASSRVGQPQHF
DNA: TGTGCCAGCAGTCGGGTGGGCCAGCCCCAGCATTTT
V: TRBV11-2
J: TRBJ1-5
D: NA
size: few

CDR3: CASSQDSQGNVAGYTF
DNA: TGCGCCAGCAGCCAAGATTCACAGGGTAATGTAGCCGGCTACACCTTC
V: TRBV4-3
J: TRBJ1-2
D: NA
size: few

CDR3: CASSESAANTEAFF
DNA: TGTGCCAGCAGTGAATCGGCAGCGAACACTGAAGCTTTCTTT
V: TRBV25-1
J: TRBJ1-1
D: NA
size: few

CDR3: CASTKGATGLTNTGELFF
DNA: TGTGCCAGCACTAAAGGGGCGACGGGACTTACGAACACCGGGGAGCTGTTTTTT
V: TRBV27
J: TRBJ2-2
D: NA
size: NA

CDR3: CSARGLTGVDNEQFF
DNA: TGCAGTGCTAGAGGTTTAACCGGGGTGGACAATGAGCAGTTCTTC
V: TRBV20-1
J: TRBJ2-1
D: NA
size: few

CDR3: CATTGESDRMIYGYTF
DNA: TGTGCCACCACAGGGGAGTCGGACAGGATGATCTATGGCTACACCTTC
V: TRBV28
J: TRBJ1-2
D: TRBD1
size: few

CDR3: CASRPGTAYEQYF
DNA: TGTGCCAGCAGACCCGGGACAGCGTACGAGCAGTACTTC
V: TRBV2
J: TRBJ2-7
D: TRBD1
size: NA

CDR3: CASSQTSGRAQETQYF
DNA: TGTGCCAGCAGTCAAACTAGCGGGAGGGCCCAAGAGACCCAGTACTTC
V: TRBV6-2/TRBV6-3
J: TRBJ2-5
D: TRBD2
size: many

CDR3: CASSQAPSGGWKTQYF
DNA: TGCGCCAGCAGCCAAGCACCTAGCGGGGGCTGGAAGACCCAGTACTTC
V: TRBV4-3
J: TRBJ2-5
D: TRBD2
size: few

CDR3: CASSPGGTDYNEQFF
DNA: TGCGCCAGCAGCCCAGGAGGGACGGACTACAATGAGCAGTTCTTC
V: TRBV4-3
J: TRBJ2-1
D: NA
size: NA

CDR3: CASSYGTELFF
DNA: TGTGCCAGCAGTTACGGTACAGAGCTGTTTTTT
V: TRBV6-5
J: TRBJ2-2
D: NA
size: NA

CDR3: CASSSGENEQFF
DNA: TGTGCCAGCAGTTCTGGTGAGAATGAGCAGTTCTTC
V: TRBV7-9
J: TRBJ2-1
D: NA
size: NA

CDR3: CASAPVGHTSNQPQHF
DNA: TGTGCCAGCGCCCCGGTGGGACACACTAGCAATCAGCCCCAGCATTTT
V: TRBV4-2
J: TRBJ1-5
D: NA
size: NA

CDR3: CSVSAVSTDTQYF
DNA: TGCAGCGTGTCAGCAGTTAGCACAGATACGCAGTATTTT
V: TRBV29-1
J: TRBJ2-3
D: NA
size: NA

CDR3: CASSLTDGAYEQYF
DNA: TGCGCCAGCAGCCTAACCGACGGAGCCTACGAGCAGTACTTC
V: TRBV5-1
J: TRBJ2-7
D: NA
size: NA

CDR3: CASSKDRMGNQPQHF
DNA: TGTGCCAGCAGCAAGGACAGGATGGGAAATCAGCCCCAGCATTTT
V: TRBV7-9
J: TRBJ1-5
D: TRBD1
size: many

CDR3: CASRLRQGAGEQYF
DNA: TGCGCCAGCAGACTACGACAGGGGGCAGGGGAGCAGTACTTC
V: TRBV4-1
J: TRBJ2-7
D: TRBD1
size: NA

CDR3: CSAHSETRTDTQYF
DNA: TGCAGTGCGCACAGCGAGACCCGCACAGATACGCAGTATTTT
V: TRBV20-1
J: TRBJ2-3
D: NA
size: few

CDR3: CASSYGLAGLNTGELFF
DNA: TGTGCCAGCAGTTACGGGCTAGCGGGACTGAACACCGGGGAGCTGTTTTTT
V: TRBV6-2/TRBV6-3
J: TRBJ2-2
D: TRBD2
size: few

CDR3: CASSRGFSGNTIYF
DNA: TGTGCCAGCAGCCGGGGATTCTCTGGAAACACCATATATTTT
V: TRBV11-3
J: TRBJ1-3
D: NA
size: many

CDR3: CASSLGSSGLYEQYF
DNA: TGTGCCAGCAGCTTAGGCTCTAGCGGACTCTACGAGCAGTACTTC
V: TRBV11-3
J: TRBJ2-7
D: TRBD2
size: few

CDR3: CASSLYKIQDEQYF
DNA: TGTGCCAGCAGCTTATACAAAATACAAGACGAGCAGTACTTC
V: TRBV7-8
J: TRBJ2-7
D: NA
size: many

CDR3: CASSQTSGGTDTQYF
DNA: TGTGCCAGCAGCCAAACTAGCGGGGGCACAGATACGCAGTATTTT
V: TRBV5-5
J: TRBJ2-3
D: TRBD2
size: few

CDR3: CAIKSPRTDTQYF
DNA: TGTGCCATCAAATCCCCACGCACAGATACGCAGTATTTT
V: TRBV10-3
J: TRBJ2-3
D: NA
size: NA

CDR3: CASSTLAGSGYGYTF
DNA: TGTGCCAGCAGCACCCTGGCAGGGAGCGGCTATGGCTACACCTTC
V: TRBV14
J: TRBJ1-2
D: NA
size: few

CDR3: CSVWSGLQETQYF
DNA: TGCAGCGTTTGGTCGGGGCTGCAAGAGACCCAGTACTTC
V: TRBV29-1
J: TRBJ2-5
D: NA
size: NA